This T cell receptor beta chain derives from a study of shared clonotypes between healthy human individuals. Study observations and caveats: A reduction in generation probabilities was seen for non-shared clonotypes relative to those shared by all four donors.

This clone was seen a single time. The antigen is not known. Several immunoSEQ plates received, in even portions, the genomic DNA of each subset. Clones were read by immunoSEQ multiplex PCR, and TCRdb kept only the in-frame ones, dropping some. The table has millions of clones, 85% to 95% seen once. J gave up 4 bases and V 5 bases, and 4 bases lay outside the gene matches. The CDR3 spans 12 residues. Germline V gene data show CDR1 as GTSNPN and CDR2 as SVGIG (reference sequence). Sequencing was done on a sample of naive CD4+ T cells sorted from blood. Subset: CD45RA+ positively selected. The chain joins TRBV30 to TRBJ1-2; 7 nucleotides align to TRBD1. The TCR comes from a man aged 18-30 years in good health. The CDR3 reads CAWSTGIYGYTF. CDR3 nucleotides: TGTGCCTGGTCGACAGGGATCTATGGCTACACCTTC.